Listed below are T cell receptor beta chains from one sample, sequenced in a study of spatial heterogeneity in lung cancer. TCRdb re-called the 5' RACE reads through MiXCR, storing one row per CDR3 protein. The sample carries roughly 48,000 distinct CDR3 sequences, less than 6% recorded once. The sequences come from PBMCs, collected at surgery. The receptors derive from a male donor with early-stage non-small cell lung cancer. Both conserved end residues are part of each CDR3. Each record gives: D gene, clone size, V gene, J gene, CDR3 length, CDR3 protein, CDR3 DNA. A D gene is named only where the DNA matches it firmly. Size is omitted from some rows. Given values are once, few, many or a class for expanded clones.

d_gene: NA; abundance: medium-sized; v_gene: TRBV27; j_gene: TRBJ2-7; len: 14; CDR3aa: CASSLEREYNEQYF; CDR3nt: TGTGCCAGCAGTTTAGAACGGGAGTACAACGAGCAGTACTTC
d_gene: NA; abundance: NA; v_gene: TRBV2; j_gene: TRBJ2-7; len: 14; CDR3aa: CASSEVGLGYEQYF; CDR3nt: TGTGCCAGCAGTGAAGTAGGCCTAGGCTACGAGCAGTACTTC
d_gene: TRBD1; abundance: many; v_gene: TRBV25-1; j_gene: TRBJ1-4; len: 13; CDR3aa: CAGRTGANEKLFF; CDR3nt: TGTGCCGGCCGGACAGGGGCGAATGAAAAACTGTTTTTT
d_gene: TRBD1; abundance: few; v_gene: TRBV7-9; j_gene: TRBJ2-2; len: 18; CDR3aa: CASSLAQQGAKRTGELFF; CDR3nt: TGTGCCAGCAGCTTAGCCCAACAGGGGGCAAAGAGGACCGGGGAGCTGTTTTTT
d_gene: TRBD1; abundance: few; v_gene: TRBV6-5; j_gene: TRBJ1-4; len: 13; CDR3aa: CASSSTGGEKLFF; CDR3nt: TGTGCCAGCAGCTCGACAGGGGGAGAAAAACTGTTTTTT
d_gene: NA; abundance: many; v_gene: TRBV28; j_gene: TRBJ2-5; len: 11; CDR3aa: CASSWDETQYF; CDR3nt: TGTGCCAGCAGTTGGGACGAGACCCAGTACTTC
d_gene: TRBD2; abundance: NA; v_gene: TRBV11-2; j_gene: TRBJ2-5; len: 17; CDR3aa: CASSPRTSGRILETQYF; CDR3nt: TGTGCCAGCAGCCCACGGACTAGCGGGAGGATCCTGGAGACCCAGTACTTC
d_gene: TRBD1; abundance: many; v_gene: TRBV28; j_gene: TRBJ2-2; len: 16; CDR3aa: CASRGRDRDFTGELFF; CDR3nt: TGTGCCAGCAGGGGACGGGACAGGGACTTCACCGGGGAGCTGTTTTTT
d_gene: NA; abundance: many; v_gene: TRBV12-3/TRBV12-4; j_gene: TRBJ2-2; len: 13; CDR3aa: CASSLIDAGELFF; CDR3nt: TGTGCCAGCAGTTTGATTGACGCCGGGGAGCTGTTTTTT
d_gene: NA; abundance: NA; v_gene: TRBV3-1; j_gene: TRBJ2-2; len: 13; CDR3aa: CASSQFLAGELFF; CDR3nt: TGTGCCAGCAGCCAATTCCTAGCGGGGGAGCTGTTTTTT
d_gene: NA; abundance: few; v_gene: TRBV5-3; j_gene: TRBJ1-3; len: 15; CDR3aa: CARSGTRSSGNTIYF; CDR3nt: TGTGCCAGAAGCGGCACACGGAGCTCTGGAAACACCATATATTTT
d_gene: NA; abundance: many; v_gene: TRBV4-1; j_gene: TRBJ1-2; len: 17; CDR3aa: CASSQALGVKANYGYTF; CDR3nt: TGCGCCAGCAGCCAAGCGCTGGGGGTTAAGGCGAACTATGGCTACACCTTC
d_gene: TRBD1; abundance: many; v_gene: TRBV7-3; j_gene: TRBJ1-1; len: 14; CDR3aa: CASRKDRVATEAFF; CDR3nt: TGTGCCAGCAGGAAAGACAGGGTCGCCACTGAAGCTTTCTTT
d_gene: NA; abundance: many; v_gene: TRBV20-1; j_gene: TRBJ2-7; len: 14; CDR3aa: CSARDNRVRNEQYF; CDR3nt: TGCAGTGCTAGGGATAACAGGGTTCGGAACGAGCAGTACTTC
d_gene: NA; abundance: many; v_gene: TRBV6-6; j_gene: TRBJ1-1; len: 11; CDR3aa: CASRRNAEAFF; CDR3nt: TGTGCCAGCAGGCGGAACGCTGAAGCTTTCTTT
d_gene: NA; abundance: many; v_gene: TRBV19; j_gene: TRBJ2-4; len: 17; CDR3aa: CASSIVRIKGAKNIQYF; CDR3nt: TGTGCCAGTAGTATAGTCCGGATAAAAGGAGCCAAAAACATTCAGTACTTC
d_gene: NA; abundance: many; v_gene: TRBV5-1; j_gene: TRBJ2-3; len: 14; CDR3aa: CASSLGSRTDTQYF; CDR3nt: TGCGCCAGCAGCTTGGGGAGCCGCACAGATACGCAGTATTTT
d_gene: NA; abundance: many; v_gene: TRBV11-2; j_gene: TRBJ2-7; len: 14; CDR3aa: CASSLASDQYEQYF; CDR3nt: TGTGCCAGCAGCTTAGCTTCGGACCAATACGAGCAGTACTTC
d_gene: TRBD1; abundance: many; v_gene: TRBV4-1; j_gene: TRBJ2-2; len: 18; CDR3aa: CASSHLLRQGAVGGELFF; CDR3nt: TGCGCCAGCAGCCATCTCCTAAGACAGGGTGCCGTTGGCGGGGAGCTGTTTTTT
d_gene: NA; abundance: many; v_gene: TRBV5-1; j_gene: TRBJ1-3; len: 15; CDR3aa: CASSERGASGNTIYF; CDR3nt: TGCGCCAGCAGCGAAAGGGGGGCGTCTGGAAACACCATATATTTT
d_gene: NA; abundance: NA; v_gene: TRBV28; j_gene: TRBJ2-7; len: 15; CDR3aa: CASSPLGTLVYEQYF; CDR3nt: TGTGCCAGCAGTCCCTTAGGGACTTTGGTCTACGAGCAGTACTTC
d_gene: TRBD2; abundance: many; v_gene: TRBV5-6; j_gene: TRBJ2-1; len: 16; CDR3aa: CASSYLSGRAFHEQFF; CDR3nt: TGTGCCAGCAGCTATTTAAGCGGGAGGGCCTTCCACGAGCAGTTCTTC
d_gene: NA; abundance: many; v_gene: TRBV28; j_gene: TRBJ2-2; len: 14; CDR3aa: CASNRGSDTGELFF; CDR3nt: TGTGCCAGCAATCGGGGATCGGACACCGGGGAGCTGTTTTTT
d_gene: NA; abundance: many; v_gene: TRBV5-1; j_gene: TRBJ1-6; len: 14; CDR3aa: CASRMYGERSPLHF; CDR3nt: TGCGCCAGCAGGATGTATGGGGAAAGGTCACCCCTCCACTTT
d_gene: NA; abundance: many; v_gene: TRBV5-1; j_gene: TRBJ1-3; len: 14; CDR3aa: CASRYQSSENTIYF; CDR3nt: TGCGCCAGCAGATATCAGAGCTCTGAAAACACCATATATTTT
d_gene: NA; abundance: many; v_gene: TRBV28; j_gene: TRBJ2-6; len: 17; CDR3aa: CASSLGGWDSGANVLTF; CDR3nt: TGTGCCAGCAGTTTAGGAGGTTGGGACTCTGGGGCCAACGTCCTGACTTTC
d_gene: TRBD1; abundance: many; v_gene: TRBV29-1; j_gene: TRBJ1-1; len: 11; CDR3aa: CSVVGTGRAFF; CDR3nt: TGCAGCGTTGTAGGGACAGGGAGAGCTTTCTTT
d_gene: NA; abundance: many; v_gene: TRBV4-1; j_gene: TRBJ2-1; len: 15; CDR3aa: CASSQSDQPYNEQFF; CDR3nt: TGCGCCAGCAGCCAATCTGACCAACCCTACAATGAGCAGTTCTTC
d_gene: NA; abundance: many; v_gene: TRBV12-2; j_gene: TRBJ2-2; len: 19; CDR3aa: CASRLPAGTSGMSAGELFF; CDR3nt: TGTGCAAGTCGCTTACCTGCGGGGACTAGCGGGATGTCGGCCGGGGAGCTGTTTTTT
d_gene: TRBD2; abundance: many; v_gene: TRBV10-1; j_gene: TRBJ2-5; len: 19; CDR3aa: CASSESTLFSSGRIETQYF; CDR3nt: TGCGCCAGCAGTGAGTCGACCCTCTTCTCTAGCGGGAGAATCGAGACCCAGTACTTC
d_gene: NA; abundance: many; v_gene: TRBV20-1; j_gene: TRBJ1-5; len: 12; CDR3aa: CSAGNSNQPQHF; CDR3nt: TGCAGCGCAGGAAATAGCAATCAGCCCCAGCATTTT
d_gene: TRBD1; abundance: many; v_gene: TRBV28; j_gene: TRBJ2-7; len: 23; CDR3aa: CASSLLSGAWVRPRDRGSYEQYF; CDR3nt: TGTGCCAGCAGTTTACTGAGCGGCGCCTGGGTCAGACCCCGGGACAGGGGCTCCTACGAGCAGTACTTC
d_gene: NA; abundance: NA; v_gene: TRBV12-3/TRBV12-4; j_gene: TRBJ1-5; len: 15; CDR3aa: CASSFEGRDSWPQHF; CDR3nt: TGTGCCAGCAGTTTTGAGGGCAGGGATTCGTGGCCCCAGCATTTT
d_gene: NA; abundance: many; v_gene: TRBV7-9; j_gene: TRBJ2-5; len: 15; CDR3aa: CASRPTGALRETQYF; CDR3nt: TGTGCCAGCAGACCTACTGGGGCCCTGCGAGAGACCCAGTACTTC
d_gene: NA; abundance: many; v_gene: TRBV5-5; j_gene: TRBJ1-4; len: 12; CDR3aa: CASSLFNEKLFF; CDR3nt: TGTGCCAGCAGCTTGTTTAATGAAAAACTGTTTTTT
d_gene: TRBD2; abundance: many; v_gene: TRBV24-1; j_gene: TRBJ2-1; len: 18; CDR3aa: CATSDTTSGTTVYNEQFF; CDR3nt: TGTGCCACCAGTGACACGACTAGCGGGACGACCGTATACAATGAGCAGTTCTTC
d_gene: NA; abundance: many; v_gene: TRBV20-1; j_gene: TRBJ2-1; len: 17; CDR3aa: CSARGGLNRSSYNEQFF; CDR3nt: TGCAGTGCTAGGGGTGGACTCAATCGTAGCTCCTACAATGAGCAGTTCTTC
d_gene: TRBD2; abundance: many; v_gene: TRBV6-6; j_gene: TRBJ2-3; len: 15; CDR3aa: CASSPGTSRTDTQYF; CDR3nt: TGTGCCAGCAGTCCCGGGACTAGCCGCACAGATACGCAGTATTTT
d_gene: NA; abundance: many; v_gene: TRBV7-9; j_gene: TRBJ2-6; len: 16; CDR3aa: CASSLVVGSGANVLTF; CDR3nt: TGTGCCAGCAGCTTAGTGGTAGGCTCTGGGGCCAACGTCCTGACTTTC
d_gene: NA; abundance: many; v_gene: TRBV5-1; j_gene: TRBJ2-7; len: 14; CDR3aa: CASSPNSGSYEQYF; CDR3nt: TGCGCCAGCAGCCCCAATTCCGGGAGCTACGAGCAGTACTTC
d_gene: NA; abundance: many; v_gene: TRBV5-1; j_gene: TRBJ1-2; len: 13; CDR3aa: CASSLGTDDGYTF; CDR3nt: TGCGCCAGCAGCTTAGGGACGGACGATGGCTACACCTTC
d_gene: NA; abundance: many; v_gene: TRBV11-2; j_gene: TRBJ2-3; len: 12; CDR3aa: CASSPNTPGQYF; CDR3nt: TGTGCCAGCAGCCCCAACACCCCAGGGCAGTATTTT
d_gene: NA; abundance: few; v_gene: TRBV11-2; j_gene: TRBJ2-2; len: 14; CDR3aa: CASSLSSYTGELFF; CDR3nt: TGTGCCAGCAGCTTGAGCAGCTACACCGGGGAGCTGTTTTTT
d_gene: NA; abundance: few; v_gene: TRBV28; j_gene: TRBJ1-1; len: 17; CDR3aa: CASSSSFGPGWNTEAFF; CDR3nt: TGTGCCAGCAGTTCCAGTTTTGGCCCGGGGTGGAACACTGAAGCTTTCTTT
d_gene: NA; abundance: many; v_gene: TRBV6-4; j_gene: TRBJ2-1; len: 14; CDR3aa: CASSDRAASNEQFF; CDR3nt: TGTGCCAGCAGTGACAGGGCGGCGTCGAATGAGCAGTTCTTC
d_gene: TRBD2; abundance: many; v_gene: TRBV5-1; j_gene: TRBJ2-5; len: 16; CDR3aa: CASSLAASGSSETQYF; CDR3nt: TGCGCCAGCAGCTTGGCCGCTAGCGGGAGTTCGGAGACCCAGTACTTC
d_gene: TRBD1; abundance: many; v_gene: TRBV10-3; j_gene: TRBJ1-4; len: 14; CDR3aa: CAISRDRGYEKLFF; CDR3nt: TGTGCCATCAGCCGGGACAGGGGGTACGAAAAACTGTTTTTT
d_gene: TRBD1; abundance: few; v_gene: TRBV5-4; j_gene: TRBJ1-2; len: 16; CDR3aa: CASSPGGARGDYGYTF; CDR3nt: TGTGCCAGCAGCCCCGGGGGGGCCAGGGGGGACTATGGCTACACCTTC
d_gene: TRBD1; abundance: many; v_gene: TRBV20-1; j_gene: TRBJ2-7; len: 13; CDR3aa: CSAIRQGAWEQYF; CDR3nt: TGCAGTGCCATAAGGCAGGGGGCTTGGGAGCAGTACTTC
d_gene: TRBD1; abundance: few; v_gene: TRBV12-3/TRBV12-4; j_gene: TRBJ2-7; len: 16; CDR3aa: CASSNGAGTGQGEQYF; CDR3nt: TGTGCCAGCAGCAATGGTGCCGGGACAGGGCAGGGCGAGCAGTACTTC
d_gene: NA; abundance: many; v_gene: TRBV6-1; j_gene: TRBJ2-3; len: 11; CDR3aa: CASSESDTQYF; CDR3nt: TGTGCCAGCAGTGAGTCGGATACGCAGTATTTT
d_gene: NA; abundance: many; v_gene: TRBV5-4; j_gene: TRBJ2-5; len: 13; CDR3aa: CASSLKGGETQYF; CDR3nt: TGTGCCAGCAGCTTGAAGGGGGGAGAGACCCAGTACTTC
d_gene: TRBD2; abundance: NA; v_gene: TRBV4-3; j_gene: TRBJ2-3; len: 17; CDR3aa: CASSQDQKLAGSDTQYF; CDR3nt: TGCGCCAGCAGCCAAGATCAGAAACTAGCGGGATCGGATACGCAGTATTTT